The clone carrying this T cell receptor beta chain occurred once. This specimen belongs to a study of shared clonotypes between healthy human individuals. CD8 memory was a combination that joined CD45RO+ cells with CCR7-negative CD45RA+ TemRA cells. The CDR3 totals 16 residues. Germline CDR1 and CDR2: SGHRS and YFSETQ. V lost 1 base and J 1 base, leaving 12 bases between the germline ends. Deep-level running was used for the assay. Using 200 ng DNA, some 30,000 T cell genomes, the sorted-subset replicate PCRs were run. Data came from immunoSEQ multiplex PCR; TCRdb stores just in-frame clones and leaves some out. This sample has about 690,000 clones, with around 90% found just once.

The sequenced sample was memory CD8+ T cells from PBMCs. The sample's subset: CD45RO+ cells pooled with CCR7-negative TemRA cells. The chain has TRBV5-1 and TRBJ2-1; possible D gene TRBD1, 6 bases. The receptor comes from a man in his late teens or twenties in good health. Some clones in this sample may be carry-over from other donors' samples. This CDR3 is CASSLPSGVSYNEQFF. The CDR3 region has the DNA TGCGCCAGCAGCTTGCCCTCAGGGGTTTCCTACAATGAGCAGTTCTTC.